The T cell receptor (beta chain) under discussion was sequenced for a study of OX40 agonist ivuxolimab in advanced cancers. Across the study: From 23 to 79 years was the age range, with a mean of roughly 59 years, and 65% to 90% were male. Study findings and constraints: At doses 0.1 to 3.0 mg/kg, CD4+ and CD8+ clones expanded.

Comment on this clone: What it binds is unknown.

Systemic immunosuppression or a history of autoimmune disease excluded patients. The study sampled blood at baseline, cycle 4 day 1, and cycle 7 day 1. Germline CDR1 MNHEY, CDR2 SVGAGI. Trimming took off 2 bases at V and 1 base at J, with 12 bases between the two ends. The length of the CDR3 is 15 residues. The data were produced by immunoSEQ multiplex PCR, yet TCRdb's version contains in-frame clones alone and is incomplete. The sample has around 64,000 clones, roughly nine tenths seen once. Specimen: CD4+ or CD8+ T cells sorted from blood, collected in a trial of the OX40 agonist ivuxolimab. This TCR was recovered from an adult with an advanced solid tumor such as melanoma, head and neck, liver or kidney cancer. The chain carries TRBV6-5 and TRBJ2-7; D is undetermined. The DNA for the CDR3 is TGTGCCAGCAGTTACCGTTATTCGGGTTCCTACGAGCAGTACTTC. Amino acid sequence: CASSYRYSGSYEQYF.